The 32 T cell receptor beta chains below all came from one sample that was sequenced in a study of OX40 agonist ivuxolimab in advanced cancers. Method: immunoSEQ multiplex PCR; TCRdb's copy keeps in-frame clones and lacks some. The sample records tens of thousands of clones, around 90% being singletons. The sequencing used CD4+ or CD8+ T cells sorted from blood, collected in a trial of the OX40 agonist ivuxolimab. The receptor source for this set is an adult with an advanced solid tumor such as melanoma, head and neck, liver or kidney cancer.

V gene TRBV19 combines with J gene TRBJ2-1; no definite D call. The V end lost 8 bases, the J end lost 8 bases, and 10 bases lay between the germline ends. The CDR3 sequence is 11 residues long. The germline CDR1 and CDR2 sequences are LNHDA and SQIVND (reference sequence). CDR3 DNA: TGTGCCAGTGCTGTAGTGGATGAGCAGTTCTTC. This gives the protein CASAVVDEQFF.

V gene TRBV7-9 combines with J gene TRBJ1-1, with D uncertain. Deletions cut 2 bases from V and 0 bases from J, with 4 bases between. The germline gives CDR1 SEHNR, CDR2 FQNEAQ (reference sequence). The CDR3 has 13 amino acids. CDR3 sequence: CASSLNVNTEAFF. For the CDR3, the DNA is TGTGCCAGCAGCTTAAACGTGAACACTGAAGCTTTCTTT.

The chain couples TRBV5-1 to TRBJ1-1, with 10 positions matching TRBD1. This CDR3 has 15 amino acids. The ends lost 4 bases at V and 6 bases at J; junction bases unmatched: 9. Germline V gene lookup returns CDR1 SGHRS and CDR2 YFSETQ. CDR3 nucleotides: TGCGCCAGCAGCACCCGGACAGGGGGAACCCCTGAAGCTTTCTTT. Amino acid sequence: CASSTRTGGTPEAFF.

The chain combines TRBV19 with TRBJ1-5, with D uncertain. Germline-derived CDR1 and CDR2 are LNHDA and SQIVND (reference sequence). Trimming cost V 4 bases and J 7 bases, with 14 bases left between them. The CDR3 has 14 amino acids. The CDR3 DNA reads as TGTGCCAGTAGTAGCGGGAGATCGGGGCAGCCCCAGCATTTT. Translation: CASSSGRSGQPQHF.

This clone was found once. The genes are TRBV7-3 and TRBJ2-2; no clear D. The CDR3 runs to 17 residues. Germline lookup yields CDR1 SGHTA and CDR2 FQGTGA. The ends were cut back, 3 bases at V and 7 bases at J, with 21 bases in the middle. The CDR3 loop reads CASSLTPEVAEHGELFF. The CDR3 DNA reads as TGTGCCAGCAGCTTGACCCCCGAGGTAGCTGAACACGGGGAGCTGTTTTTT. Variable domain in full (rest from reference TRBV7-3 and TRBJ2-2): GAGVSQTPSNKVTEKGKYVELRCDPISGHTALYWYRQSLGQGPEFLIYFQGTGAADDSGLPNDRFFAVRPEGSVSTLKIQRTERGDSAVYLCASSLTPEVAEHGELFFGEGSRLTVL.

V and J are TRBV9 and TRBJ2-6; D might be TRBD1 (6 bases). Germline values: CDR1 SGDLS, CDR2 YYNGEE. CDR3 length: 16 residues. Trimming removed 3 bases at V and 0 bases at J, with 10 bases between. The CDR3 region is CASSATGTSGANVLTF. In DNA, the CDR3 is TGTGCCAGCAGCGCCACAGGGACCTCTGGGGCCAACGTCCTGACTTTC. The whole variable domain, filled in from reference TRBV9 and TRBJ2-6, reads DSGVTQTPKHLITATGQRVTLRCSPRSGDLSVYWYQQSLDQGLQFLIQYYNGEERAKGNILERFSAQQFPDLHSELNLSSLELGDSALYFCASSATGTSGANVLTFGAGSRLTVL.

The CDR3 sequence: CASSEDLHIQYF. CDR3 sequence (DNA): TGTGCCAGCAGTGAAGATTTACACATTCAGTACTTC. The rearrangement links TRBV6-1 to TRBJ2-4; D ambiguous. Trimming removed 1 base at V and 8 bases at J, with 6 bases between. In germline, CDR1 is MNHNS, CDR2 SASEGT. This CDR3 has 12 residues.

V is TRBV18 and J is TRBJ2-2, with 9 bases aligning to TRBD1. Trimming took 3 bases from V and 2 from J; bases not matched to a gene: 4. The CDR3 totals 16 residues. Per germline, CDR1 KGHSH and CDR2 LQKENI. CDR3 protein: CASSPLTGGNTGELFF. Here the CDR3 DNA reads TGTGCCAGCTCACCTTTGACAGGGGGAAACACCGGGGAGCTGTTTTTT.

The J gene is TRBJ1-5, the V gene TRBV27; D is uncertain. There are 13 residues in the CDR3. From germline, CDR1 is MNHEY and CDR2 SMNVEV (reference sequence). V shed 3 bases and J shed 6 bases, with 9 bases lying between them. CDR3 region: CASSFLEGQPQHF. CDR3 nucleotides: TGTGCCAGCAGTTTCTTAGAGGGTCAGCCCCAGCATTTT.

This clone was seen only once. The CDR3, as DNA: TGTGCCACCCACGGGCCACTAGCGGGGGAACTGAGACAAGAGACCCAGTACTTC. Protein: CATHGPLAGELRQETQYF. The J gene is TRBJ2-5, the V gene TRBV5-4, with 11 nucleotides matching TRBD2. Germline CDR1 and CDR2: SGHNT and YYREEE (reference sequence). Trimming took 9 bases from V and 2 from J; bases not matched to a gene: 18. The CDR3 runs to 18 residues.

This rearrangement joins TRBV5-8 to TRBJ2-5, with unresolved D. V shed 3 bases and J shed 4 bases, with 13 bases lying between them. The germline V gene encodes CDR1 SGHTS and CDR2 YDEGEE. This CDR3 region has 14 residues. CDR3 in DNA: TGTGCCAGCAGCTCAAGACCTGGGGTAGAGACCCAGTACTTC. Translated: CASSSRPGVETQYF.

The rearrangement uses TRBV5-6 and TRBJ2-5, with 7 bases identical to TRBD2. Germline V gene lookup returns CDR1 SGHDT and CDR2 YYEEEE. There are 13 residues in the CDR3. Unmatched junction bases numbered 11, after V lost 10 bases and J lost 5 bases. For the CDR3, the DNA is TGTGCCTCTCACGGGGGGTTTGGGGAGACCCAGTACTTC. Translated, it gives CASHGGFGETQYF.

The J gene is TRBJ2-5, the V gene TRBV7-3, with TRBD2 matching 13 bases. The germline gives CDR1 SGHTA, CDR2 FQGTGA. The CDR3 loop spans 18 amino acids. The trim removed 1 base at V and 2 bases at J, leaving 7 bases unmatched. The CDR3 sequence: CASSLRTSGSYTQETQYF. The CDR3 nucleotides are TGTGCCAGCAGCTTAAGGACTAGCGGGAGTTATACGCAAGAGACCCAGTACTTC.

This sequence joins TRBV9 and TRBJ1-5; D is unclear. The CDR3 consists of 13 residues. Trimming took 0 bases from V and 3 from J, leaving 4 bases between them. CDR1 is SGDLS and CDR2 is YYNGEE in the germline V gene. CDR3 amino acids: CASSVDANQPQHF. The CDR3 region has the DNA TGTGCCAGCAGCGTAGACGCCAATCAGCCCCAGCATTTT. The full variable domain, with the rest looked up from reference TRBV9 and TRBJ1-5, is DSGVTQTPKHLITATGQRVTLRCSPRSGDLSVYWYQQSLDQGLQFLIQYYNGEERAKGNILERFSAQQFPDLHSELNLSSLELGDSALYFCASSVDANQPQHFGDGTRLSIL.

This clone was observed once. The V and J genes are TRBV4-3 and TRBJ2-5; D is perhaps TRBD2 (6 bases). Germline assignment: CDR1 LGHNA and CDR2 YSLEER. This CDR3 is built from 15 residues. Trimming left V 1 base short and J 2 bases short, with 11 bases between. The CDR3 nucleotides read TGCGCCAGCAGCCAAGGACTAGGGCTACAAGAGACCCAGTACTTC. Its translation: CASSQGLGLQETQYF.

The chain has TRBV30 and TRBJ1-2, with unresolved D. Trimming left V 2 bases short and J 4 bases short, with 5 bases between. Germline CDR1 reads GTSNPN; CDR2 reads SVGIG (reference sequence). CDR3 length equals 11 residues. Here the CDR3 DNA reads TGTGCCTGGAGTCCAGGCTATGGCTACACCTTC. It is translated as CAWSPGYGYTF.

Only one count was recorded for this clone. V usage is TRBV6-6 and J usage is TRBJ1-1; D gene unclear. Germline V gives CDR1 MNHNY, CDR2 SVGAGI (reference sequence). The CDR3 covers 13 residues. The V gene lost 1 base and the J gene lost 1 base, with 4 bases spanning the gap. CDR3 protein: CASSYLRNTEAFF. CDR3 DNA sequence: TGTGCCAGCAGTTACTTGAGGAACACTGAAGCTTTCTTT.

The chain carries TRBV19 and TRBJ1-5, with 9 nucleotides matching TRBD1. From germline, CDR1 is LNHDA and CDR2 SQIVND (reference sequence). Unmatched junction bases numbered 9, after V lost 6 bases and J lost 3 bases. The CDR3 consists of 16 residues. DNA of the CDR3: TGTGCCAGTAGCTGGGCGACAGGGGGAGACAATCAGCCCCAGCATTTT. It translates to CASSWATGGDNQPQHF.

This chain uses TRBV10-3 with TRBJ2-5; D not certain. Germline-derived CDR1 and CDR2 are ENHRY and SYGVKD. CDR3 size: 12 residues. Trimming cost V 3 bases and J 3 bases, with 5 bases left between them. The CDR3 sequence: CAISEGEETQYF. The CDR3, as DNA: TGTGCCATCAGTGAAGGTGAAGAGACCCAGTACTTC.

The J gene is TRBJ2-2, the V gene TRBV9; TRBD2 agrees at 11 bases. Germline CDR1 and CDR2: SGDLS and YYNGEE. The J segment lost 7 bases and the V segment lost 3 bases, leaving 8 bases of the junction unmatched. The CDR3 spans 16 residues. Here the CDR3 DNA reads TGTGCCAGCAGCGGGGGACTAGCGGTTACGAGCGGGGAGCTGTTTTTT. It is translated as CASSGGLAVTSGELFF.

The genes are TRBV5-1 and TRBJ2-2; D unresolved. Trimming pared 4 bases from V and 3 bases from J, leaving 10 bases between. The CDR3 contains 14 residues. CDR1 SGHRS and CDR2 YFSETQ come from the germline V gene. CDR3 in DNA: TGCGCCAGCAGCGTGCTGCTTGACACCGGGGAGCTGTTTTTT. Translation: CASSVLLDTGELFF. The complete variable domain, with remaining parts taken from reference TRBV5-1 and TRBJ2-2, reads KAGVTQTPRYLIKTRGQQVTLSCSPISGHRSVSWYQQTPGQGLQFLFEYFSETQRNKGNFPGRFSGRQFSNSRSEMNVSTLELGDSALYLCASSVLLDTGELFFGEGSRLTVL.

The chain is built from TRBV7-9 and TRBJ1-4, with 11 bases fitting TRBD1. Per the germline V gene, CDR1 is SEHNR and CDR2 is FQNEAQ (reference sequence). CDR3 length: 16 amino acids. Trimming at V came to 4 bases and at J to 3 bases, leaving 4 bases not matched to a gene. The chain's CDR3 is CASSSGTGGPNEKLFF. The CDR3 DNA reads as TGTGCCAGCAGCTCCGGGACAGGGGGGCCTAATGAAAAACTGTTTTTT.

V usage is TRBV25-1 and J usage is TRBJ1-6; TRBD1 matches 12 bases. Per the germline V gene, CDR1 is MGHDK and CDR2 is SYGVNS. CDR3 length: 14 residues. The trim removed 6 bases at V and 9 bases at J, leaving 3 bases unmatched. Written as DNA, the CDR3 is TGTGCCAGCAGGGGGACAGGGGGCTCTTCACCCCTCCACTTT. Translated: CASRGTGGSSPLHF.

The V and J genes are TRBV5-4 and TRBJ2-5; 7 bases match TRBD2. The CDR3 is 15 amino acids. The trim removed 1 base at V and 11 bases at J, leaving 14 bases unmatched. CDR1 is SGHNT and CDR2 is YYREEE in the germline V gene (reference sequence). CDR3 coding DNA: TGTGCCAGCAGCTTGTTCGGGGGGACTACGTATGAGCAGTACTTC. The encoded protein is CASSLFGGTTYEQYF. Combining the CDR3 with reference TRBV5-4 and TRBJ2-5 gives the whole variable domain ETGVTQSPTHLIKTRGQQVTLRCSSQSGHNTVSWYQQALGQGPQFIFQYYREEENGRGNFPPRFSGLQFPNYSSELNVNALELDDSALYLCASSLFGGTTYEQYFGPGTRLLVL.

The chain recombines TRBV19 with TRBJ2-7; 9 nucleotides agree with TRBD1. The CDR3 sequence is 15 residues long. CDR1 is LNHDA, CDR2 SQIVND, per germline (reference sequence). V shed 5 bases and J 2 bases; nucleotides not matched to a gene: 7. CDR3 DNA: TGTGCCAGTAGTCCCCGGACAGGGGTGGCCTACGAGCAGTACTTC. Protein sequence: CASSPRTGVAYEQYF.

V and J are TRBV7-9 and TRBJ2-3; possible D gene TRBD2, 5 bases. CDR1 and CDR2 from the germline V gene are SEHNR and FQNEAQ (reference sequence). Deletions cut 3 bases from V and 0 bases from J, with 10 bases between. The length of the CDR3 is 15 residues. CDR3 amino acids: CASSFPGFSTDTQYF. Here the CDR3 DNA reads TGTGCCAGCAGCTTCCCGGGATTTAGCACAGATACGCAGTATTTT.

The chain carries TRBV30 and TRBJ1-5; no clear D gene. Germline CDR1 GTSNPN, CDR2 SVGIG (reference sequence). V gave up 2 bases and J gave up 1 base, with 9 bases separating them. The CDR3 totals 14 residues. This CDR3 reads CAWSSGKSNQPQHF. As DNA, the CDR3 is TGTGCCTGGAGTAGTGGGAAAAGCAATCAGCCCCAGCATTTT. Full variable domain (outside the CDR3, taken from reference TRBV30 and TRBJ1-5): SQTIHQWPATLVQPVGSPLSLECTVEGTSNPNLYWYRQAAGRGLQLLFYSVGIGQISSEVPQNLSASRPQDRQFILSSKKLLLSDSGFYLCAWSSGKSNQPQHFGDGTRLSIL.

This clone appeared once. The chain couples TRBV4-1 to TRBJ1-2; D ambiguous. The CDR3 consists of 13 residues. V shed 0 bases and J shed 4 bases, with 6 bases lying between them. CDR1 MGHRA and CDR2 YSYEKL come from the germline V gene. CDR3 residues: CASSQEGIYGYTF. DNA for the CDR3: TGCGCCAGCAGCCAAGAGGGTATCTATGGCTACACCTTC.

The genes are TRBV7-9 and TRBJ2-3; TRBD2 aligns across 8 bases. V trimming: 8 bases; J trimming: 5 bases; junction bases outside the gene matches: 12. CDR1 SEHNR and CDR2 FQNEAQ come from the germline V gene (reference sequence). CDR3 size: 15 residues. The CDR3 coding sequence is TGTGCCAGCCGTCCACCGCGGGGGGCGGAAGATACGCAGTATTTT. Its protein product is CASRPPRGAEDTQYF.

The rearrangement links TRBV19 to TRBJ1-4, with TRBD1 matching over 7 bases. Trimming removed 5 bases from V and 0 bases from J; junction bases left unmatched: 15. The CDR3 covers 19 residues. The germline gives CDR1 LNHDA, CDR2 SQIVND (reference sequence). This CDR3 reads CASSGWDGTEDATNEKLFF. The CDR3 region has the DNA TGTGCCAGTAGTGGTTGGGACGGGACAGAAGATGCAACTAATGAAAAACTGTTTTTT.

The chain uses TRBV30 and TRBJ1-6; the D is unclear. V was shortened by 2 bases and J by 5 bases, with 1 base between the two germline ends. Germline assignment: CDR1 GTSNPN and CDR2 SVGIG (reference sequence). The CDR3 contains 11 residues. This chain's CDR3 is CAWSNNSPLHF. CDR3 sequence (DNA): TGTGCCTGGAGTAATAATTCACCCCTCCACTTT.

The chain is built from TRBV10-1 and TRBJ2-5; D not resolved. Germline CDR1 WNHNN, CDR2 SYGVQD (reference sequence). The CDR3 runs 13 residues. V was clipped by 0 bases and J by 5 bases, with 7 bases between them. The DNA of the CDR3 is TGCGCCAGCAGTGAGTCCTTGGACGAGACCCAGTACTTC. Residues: CASSESLDETQYF.